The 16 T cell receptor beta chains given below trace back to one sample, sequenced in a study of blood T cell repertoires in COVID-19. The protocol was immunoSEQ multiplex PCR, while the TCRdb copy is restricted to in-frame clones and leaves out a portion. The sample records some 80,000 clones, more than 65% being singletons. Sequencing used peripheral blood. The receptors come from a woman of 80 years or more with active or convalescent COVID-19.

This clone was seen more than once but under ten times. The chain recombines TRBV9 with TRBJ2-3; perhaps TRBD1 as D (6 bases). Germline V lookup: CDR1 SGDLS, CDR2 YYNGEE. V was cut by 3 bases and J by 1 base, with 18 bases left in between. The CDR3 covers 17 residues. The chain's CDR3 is CASSASPASGGTDTQYF. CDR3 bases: TGTGCCAGCAGCGCCTCCCCGGCCTCAGGGGGCACAGATACGCAGTATTTT.

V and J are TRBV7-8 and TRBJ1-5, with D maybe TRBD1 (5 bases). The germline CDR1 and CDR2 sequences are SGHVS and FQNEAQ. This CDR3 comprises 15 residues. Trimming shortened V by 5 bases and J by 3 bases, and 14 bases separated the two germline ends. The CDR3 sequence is CASSHPRGLNQPQHF. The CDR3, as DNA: TGTGCCAGCAGCCACCCGCGGGGCCTCAATCAGCCCCAGCATTTT.

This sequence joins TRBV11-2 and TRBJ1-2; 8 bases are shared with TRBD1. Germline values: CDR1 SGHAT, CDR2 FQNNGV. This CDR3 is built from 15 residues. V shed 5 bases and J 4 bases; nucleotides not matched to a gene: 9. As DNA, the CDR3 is TGTGCCAGCAGCCCGACAGGGGCTGCCCTCTATGGCTACACCTTC. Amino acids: CASSPTGAALYGYTF.

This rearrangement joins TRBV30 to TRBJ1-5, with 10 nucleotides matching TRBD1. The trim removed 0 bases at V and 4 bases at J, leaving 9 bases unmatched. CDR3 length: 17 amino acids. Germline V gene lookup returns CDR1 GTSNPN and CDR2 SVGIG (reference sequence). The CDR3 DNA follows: TGTGCCTGGAGTGTACTTTCCCCGGGACAGGGGAATCAGCCCCAGCATTTT. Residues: CAWSVLSPGQGNQPQHF.

The CDR3 bases are TGTGCCAGCAGTTTATCCTTCGCAGGGCGCCAAGAGACCCAGTACTTC. It translates to CASSLSFAGRQETQYF. V usage is TRBV27 and J usage is TRBJ2-5; a weak D match, TRBD1 (5 bases). This CDR3 contains 16 residues. V was pared by 0 bases and J by 1 base, with 12 bases between. Germline values: CDR1 MNHEY, CDR2 SMNVEV (reference sequence).

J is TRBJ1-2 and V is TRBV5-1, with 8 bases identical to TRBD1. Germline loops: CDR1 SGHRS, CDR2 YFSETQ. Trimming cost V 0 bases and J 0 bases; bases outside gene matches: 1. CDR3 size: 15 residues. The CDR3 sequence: CASSLGTGTNYGYTF. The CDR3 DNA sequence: TGCGCCAGCAGCTTGGGGACAGGGACTAACTATGGCTACACCTTC.

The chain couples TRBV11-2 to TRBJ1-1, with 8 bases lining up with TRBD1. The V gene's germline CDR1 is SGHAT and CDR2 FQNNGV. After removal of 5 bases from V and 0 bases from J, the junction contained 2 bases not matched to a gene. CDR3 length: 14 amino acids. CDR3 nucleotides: TGTGCCAGCAGCCGGGACAGGTTGAACACTGAAGCTTTCTTT. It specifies CASSRDRLNTEAFF.

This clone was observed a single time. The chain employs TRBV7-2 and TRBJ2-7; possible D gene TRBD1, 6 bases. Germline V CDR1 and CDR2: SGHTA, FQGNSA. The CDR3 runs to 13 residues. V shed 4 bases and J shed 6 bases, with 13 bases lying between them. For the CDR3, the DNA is TGTGCCAGCAGCTCGGACAGATCTAGCGAGCAGTACTTC. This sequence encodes CASSSDRSSEQYF.

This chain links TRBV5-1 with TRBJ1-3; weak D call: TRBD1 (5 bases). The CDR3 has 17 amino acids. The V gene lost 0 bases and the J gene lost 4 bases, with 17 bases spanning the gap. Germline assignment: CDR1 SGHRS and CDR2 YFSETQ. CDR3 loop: CASSLAGWTSTGNTIYF. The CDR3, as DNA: TGCGCCAGCAGCTTGGCCGGCTGGACAAGTACCGGAAACACCATATATTTT. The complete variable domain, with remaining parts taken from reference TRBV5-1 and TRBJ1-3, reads KAGVTQTPRYLIKTRGQQVTLSCSPISGHRSVSWYQQTPGQGLQFLFEYFSETQRNKGNFPGRFSGRQFSNSRSEMNVSTLELGDSALYLCASSLAGWTSTGNTIYFGEGSWLTVV.

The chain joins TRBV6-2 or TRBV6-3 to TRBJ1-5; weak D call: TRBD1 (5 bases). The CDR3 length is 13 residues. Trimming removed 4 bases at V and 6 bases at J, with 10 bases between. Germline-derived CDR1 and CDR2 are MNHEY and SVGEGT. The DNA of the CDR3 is TGTGCCAGCAGTTTCGACAGCGCTCAGCCCCAGCATTTT. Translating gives CASSFDSAQPQHF.

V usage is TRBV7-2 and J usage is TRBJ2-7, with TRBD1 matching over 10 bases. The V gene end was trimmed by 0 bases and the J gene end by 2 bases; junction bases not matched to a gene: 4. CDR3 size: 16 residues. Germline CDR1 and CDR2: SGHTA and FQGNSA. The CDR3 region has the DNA TGTGCCAGCAGCTTAGCCGGGACAGGGGCCCCCTACGAGCAGTACTTC. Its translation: CASSLAGTGAPYEQYF.

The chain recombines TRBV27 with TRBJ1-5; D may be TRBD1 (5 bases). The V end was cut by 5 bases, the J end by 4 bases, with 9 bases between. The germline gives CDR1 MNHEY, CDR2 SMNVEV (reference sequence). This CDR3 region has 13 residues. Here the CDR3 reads CASSQTDNQPQHF. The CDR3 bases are TGTGCCAGCAGTCAGACAGATAATCAGCCCCAGCATTTT.

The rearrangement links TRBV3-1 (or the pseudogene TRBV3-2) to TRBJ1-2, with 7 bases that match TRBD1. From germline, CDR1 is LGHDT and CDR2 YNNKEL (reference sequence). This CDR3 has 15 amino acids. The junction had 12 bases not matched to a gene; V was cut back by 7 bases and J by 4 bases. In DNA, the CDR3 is TGTGCCAGCAACCCTATATTAGGGGGCAGCTATGGCTACACCTTC. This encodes CASNPILGGSYGYTF.

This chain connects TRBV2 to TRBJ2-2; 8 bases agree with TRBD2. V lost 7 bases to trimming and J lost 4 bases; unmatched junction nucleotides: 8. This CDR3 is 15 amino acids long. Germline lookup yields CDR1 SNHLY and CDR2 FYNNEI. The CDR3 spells CASKQAGATTGELFF. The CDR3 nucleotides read TGTGCCAGCAAACAAGCGGGGGCCACCACCGGGGAGCTGTTTTTT.

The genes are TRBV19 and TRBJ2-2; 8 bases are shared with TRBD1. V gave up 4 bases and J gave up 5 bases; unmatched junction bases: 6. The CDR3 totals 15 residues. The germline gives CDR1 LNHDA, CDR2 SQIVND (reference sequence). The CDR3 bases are TGTGCCAGTAGTAACCGACAGGGGAGGACCGGGGAGCTGTTTTTT. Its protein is CASSNRQGRTGELFF. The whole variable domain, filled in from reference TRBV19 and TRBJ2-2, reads DGGITQSPKYLFRKEGQNVTLSCEQNLNHDAMYWYRQDPGQGLRLIYYSQIVNDFQKGDIAEGYSVSREKKESFPLTVTSAQKNPTAFYLCASSNRQGRTGELFFGEGSRLTVL.

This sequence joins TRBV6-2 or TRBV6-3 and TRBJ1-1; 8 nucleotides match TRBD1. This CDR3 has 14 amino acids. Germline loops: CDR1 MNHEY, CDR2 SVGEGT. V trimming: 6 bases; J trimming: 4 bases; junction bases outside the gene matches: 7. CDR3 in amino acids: CASSPGGRGTEAFF. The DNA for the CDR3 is TGTGCCAGCAGCCCAGGGGGCCGTGGCACTGAAGCTTTCTTT.